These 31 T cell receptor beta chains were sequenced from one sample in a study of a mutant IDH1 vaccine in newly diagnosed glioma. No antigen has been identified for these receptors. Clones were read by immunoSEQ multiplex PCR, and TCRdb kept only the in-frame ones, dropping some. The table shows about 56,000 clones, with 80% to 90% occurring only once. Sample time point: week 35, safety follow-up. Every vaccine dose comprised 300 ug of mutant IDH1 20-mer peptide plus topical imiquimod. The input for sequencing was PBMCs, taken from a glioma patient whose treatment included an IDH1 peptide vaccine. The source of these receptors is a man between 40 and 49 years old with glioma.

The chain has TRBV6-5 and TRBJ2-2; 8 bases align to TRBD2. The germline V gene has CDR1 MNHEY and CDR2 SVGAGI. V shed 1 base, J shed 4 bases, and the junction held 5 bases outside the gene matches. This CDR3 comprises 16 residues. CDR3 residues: CASSYFSSGRTGELFF. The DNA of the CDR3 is TGTGCCAGCAGTTACTTCTCTAGCGGGCGCACCGGGGAGCTGTTTTTT.

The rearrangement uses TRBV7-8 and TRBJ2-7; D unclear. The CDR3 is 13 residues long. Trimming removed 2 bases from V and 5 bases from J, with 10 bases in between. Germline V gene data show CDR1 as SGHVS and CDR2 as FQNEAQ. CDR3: CASSLRLVDEQYF. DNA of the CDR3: TGTGCCAGCAGCTTACGCCTTGTGGACGAGCAGTACTTC.

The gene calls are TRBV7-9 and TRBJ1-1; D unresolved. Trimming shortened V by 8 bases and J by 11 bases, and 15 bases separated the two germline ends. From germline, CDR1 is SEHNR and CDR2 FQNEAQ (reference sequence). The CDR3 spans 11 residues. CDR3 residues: CASALEGYAFF. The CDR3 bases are TGTGCCAGCGCTCTAGAAGGGTACGCTTTCTTT.

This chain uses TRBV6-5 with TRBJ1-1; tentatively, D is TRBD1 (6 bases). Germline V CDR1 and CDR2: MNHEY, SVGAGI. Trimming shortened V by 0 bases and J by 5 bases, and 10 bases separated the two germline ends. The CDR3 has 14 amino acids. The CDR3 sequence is CASSYSIGGTEAFF. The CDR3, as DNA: TGTGCCAGCAGTTACTCGATAGGGGGTACTGAAGCTTTCTTT.

This CDR3 is CASSVLAGRGEQYF. The CDR3 nucleotides read TGTGCCAGCAGCGTTCTCGCAGGCCGAGGCGAGCAGTACTTC. This chain joins TRBV9 and TRBJ2-7; D call uncertain. The CDR3 contains 14 residues. With 2 bases removed from V and 6 bases from J, the gap between germline ends came to 15 bases. Germline V gives CDR1 SGDLS, CDR2 YYNGEE.

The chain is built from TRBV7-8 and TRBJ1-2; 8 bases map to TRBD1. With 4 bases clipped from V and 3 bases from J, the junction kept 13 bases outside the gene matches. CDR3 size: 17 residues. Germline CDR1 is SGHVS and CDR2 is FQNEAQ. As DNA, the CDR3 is TGTGCCAGCAGCTCCAGGGGGCGACTAGGGCTAGACTATGGCTACACCTTC. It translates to CASSSRGRLGLDYGYTF.

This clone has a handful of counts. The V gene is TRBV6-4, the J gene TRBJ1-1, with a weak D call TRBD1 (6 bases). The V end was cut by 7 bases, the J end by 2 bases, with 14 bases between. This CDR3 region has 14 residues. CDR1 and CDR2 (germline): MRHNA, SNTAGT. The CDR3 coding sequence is TGTGCCAGCAATAAAACAGGGATAAACACTGAAGCTTTCTTT. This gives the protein CASNKTGINTEAFF.

This CDR3 is CASRPGLAPIYEQYF. CDR3 nucleotides: TGTGCCAGCAGGCCGGGACTAGCGCCTATCTACGAGCAGTACTTC. This chain links TRBV27 with TRBJ2-7; 10 bases agree with TRBD2. CDR1 MNHEY and CDR2 SMNVEV come from the germline V gene (reference sequence). The CDR3 is made up of 15 amino acids. Trimming took 6 bases from V and 3 from J; bases not matched to a gene: 8.

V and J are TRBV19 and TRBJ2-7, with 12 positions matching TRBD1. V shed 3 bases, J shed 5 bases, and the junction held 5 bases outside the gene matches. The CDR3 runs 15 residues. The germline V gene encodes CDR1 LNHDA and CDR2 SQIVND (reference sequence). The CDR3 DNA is TGTGCCAGTAGTATTACCGGGACAGGGGGCAACGAGCAGTACTTC. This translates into CASSITGTGGNEQYF. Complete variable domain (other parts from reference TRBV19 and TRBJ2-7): DGGITQSPKYLFRKEGQNVTLSCEQNLNHDAMYWYRQDPGQGLRLIYYSQIVNDFQKGDIAEGYSVSREKKESFPLTVTSAQKNPTAFYLCASSITGTGGNEQYFGPGTRLTVT.

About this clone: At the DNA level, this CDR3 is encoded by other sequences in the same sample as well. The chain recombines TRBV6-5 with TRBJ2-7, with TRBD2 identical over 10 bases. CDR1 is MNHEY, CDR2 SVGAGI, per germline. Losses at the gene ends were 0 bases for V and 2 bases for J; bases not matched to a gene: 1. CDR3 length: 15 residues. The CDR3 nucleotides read TGTGCCAGCAGTTACTCAGCGGGGGGGCCCTACGAGCAGTACTTC. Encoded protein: CASSYSAGGPYEQYF.

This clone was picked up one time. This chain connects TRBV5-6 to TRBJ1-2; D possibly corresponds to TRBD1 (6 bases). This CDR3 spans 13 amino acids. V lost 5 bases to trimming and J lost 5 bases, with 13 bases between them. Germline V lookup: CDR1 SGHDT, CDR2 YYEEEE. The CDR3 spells CASRSGQKYGYTF. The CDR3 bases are TGTGCCAGCAGATCCGGACAGAAGTATGGCTACACCTTC.

The CDR3 sequence is CASSWTSGAPYEQYF. The CDR3 region has the DNA TGTGCCAGCAGTTGGACTAGCGGGGCACCCTACGAGCAGTACTTC. V and J are TRBV27 and TRBJ2-7, with 12 bases aligning to TRBD2. Losses at the gene ends were 4 bases for V and 2 bases for J; bases not matched to a gene: 3. The CDR3 loop spans 15 amino acids. Germline-derived CDR1 and CDR2 are MNHEY and SMNVEV (reference sequence).

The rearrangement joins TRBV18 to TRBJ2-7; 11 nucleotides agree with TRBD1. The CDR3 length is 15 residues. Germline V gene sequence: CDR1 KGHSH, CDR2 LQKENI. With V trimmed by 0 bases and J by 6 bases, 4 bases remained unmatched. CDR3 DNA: TGTGCCAGCTCACCACCGGGGACAGGGGGTGGCGAGCAGTACTTC. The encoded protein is CASSPPGTGGGEQYF.

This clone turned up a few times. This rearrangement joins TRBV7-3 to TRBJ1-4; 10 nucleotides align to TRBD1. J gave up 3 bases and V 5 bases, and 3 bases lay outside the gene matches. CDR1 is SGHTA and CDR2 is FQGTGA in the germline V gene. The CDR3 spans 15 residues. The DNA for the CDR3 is TGTGCCAGCAGCAAGGACAGGGGGGCTAATGAAAAACTGTTTTTT. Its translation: CASSKDRGANEKLFF.

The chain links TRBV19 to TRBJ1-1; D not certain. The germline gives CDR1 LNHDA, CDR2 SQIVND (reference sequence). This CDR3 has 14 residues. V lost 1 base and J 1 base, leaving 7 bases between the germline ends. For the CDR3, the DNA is TGTGCCAGTAGTATAGGCAAAGCGAACACTGAAGCTTTCTTT. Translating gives CASSIGKANTEAFF.

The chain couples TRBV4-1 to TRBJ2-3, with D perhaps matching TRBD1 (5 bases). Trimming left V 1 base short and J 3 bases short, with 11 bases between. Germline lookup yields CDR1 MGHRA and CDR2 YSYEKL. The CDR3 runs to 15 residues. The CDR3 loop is CASSQAGAGTDTQYF. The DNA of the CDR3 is TGCGCCAGCAGCCAAGCTGGGGCAGGGACAGATACGCAGTATTTT.

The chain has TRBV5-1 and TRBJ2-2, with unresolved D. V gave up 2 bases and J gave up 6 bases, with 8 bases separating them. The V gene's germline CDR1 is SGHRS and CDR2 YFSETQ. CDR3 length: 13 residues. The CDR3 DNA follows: TGCGCCAGCAGCTTACAGTTCCCCGGGGAGCTGTTTTTT. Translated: CASSLQFPGELFF.

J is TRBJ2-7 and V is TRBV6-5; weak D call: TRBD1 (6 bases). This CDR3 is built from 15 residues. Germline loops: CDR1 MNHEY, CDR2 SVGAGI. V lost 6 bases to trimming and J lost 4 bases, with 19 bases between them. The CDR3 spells CASSPRGPPTYEQYF. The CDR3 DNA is TGTGCCAGCAGCCCCAGGGGTCCCCCGACGTACGAGCAGTACTTC.

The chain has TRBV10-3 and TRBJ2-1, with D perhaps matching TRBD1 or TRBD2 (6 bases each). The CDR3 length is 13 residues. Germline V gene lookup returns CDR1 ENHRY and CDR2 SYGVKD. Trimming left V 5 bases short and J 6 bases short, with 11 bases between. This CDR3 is CAISTRGGNEQFF. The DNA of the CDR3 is TGTGCCATCAGTACCAGGGGAGGCAATGAGCAGTTCTTC.

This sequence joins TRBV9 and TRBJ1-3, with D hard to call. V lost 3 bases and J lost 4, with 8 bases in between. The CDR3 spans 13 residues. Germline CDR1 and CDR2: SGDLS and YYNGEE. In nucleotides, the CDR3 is TGTGCCAGCAGCGGGACCGCGGGAAACACCATATATTTT. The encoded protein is CASSGTAGNTIYF.

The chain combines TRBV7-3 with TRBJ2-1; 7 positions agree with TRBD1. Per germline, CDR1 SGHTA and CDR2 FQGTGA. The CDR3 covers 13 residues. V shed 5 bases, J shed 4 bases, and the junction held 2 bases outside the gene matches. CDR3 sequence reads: CASSEQGYNEQFF. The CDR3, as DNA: TGTGCCAGCAGCGAACAGGGGTACAATGAGCAGTTCTTC.

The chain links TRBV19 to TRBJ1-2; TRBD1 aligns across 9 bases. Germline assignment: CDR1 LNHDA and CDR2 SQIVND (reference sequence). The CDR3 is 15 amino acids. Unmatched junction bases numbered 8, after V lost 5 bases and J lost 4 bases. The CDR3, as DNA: TGTGCCAGTAGTCCGACCCAGACAGGGGGCTATGGCTACACCTTC. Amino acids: CASSPTQTGGYGYTF.

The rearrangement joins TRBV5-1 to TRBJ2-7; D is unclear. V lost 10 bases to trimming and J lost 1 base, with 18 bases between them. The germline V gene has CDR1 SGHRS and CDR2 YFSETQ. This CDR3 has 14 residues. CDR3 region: CASQPVVGSYEQYF. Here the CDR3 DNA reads TGCGCCTCGCAACCAGTGGTGGGTTCCTACGAGCAGTACTTC.

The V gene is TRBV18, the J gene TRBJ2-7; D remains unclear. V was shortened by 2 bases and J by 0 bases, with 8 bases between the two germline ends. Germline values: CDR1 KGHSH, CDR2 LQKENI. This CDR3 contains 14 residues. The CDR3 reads CASSPTANSYEQYF. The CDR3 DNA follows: TGTGCCAGCTCACCAACCGCCAACTCCTACGAGCAGTACTTC.

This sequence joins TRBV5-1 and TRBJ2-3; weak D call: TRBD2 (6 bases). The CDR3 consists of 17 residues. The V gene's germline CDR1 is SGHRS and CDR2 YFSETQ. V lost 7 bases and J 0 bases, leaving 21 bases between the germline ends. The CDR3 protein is CASCGGVADPSTDTQYF. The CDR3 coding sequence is TGCGCCAGCTGTGGAGGGGTCGCGGATCCTAGCACAGATACGCAGTATTTT.

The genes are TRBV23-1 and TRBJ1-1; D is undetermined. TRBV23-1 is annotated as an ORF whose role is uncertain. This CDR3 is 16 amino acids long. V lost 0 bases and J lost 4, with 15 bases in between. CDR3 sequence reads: CASSQSGNGKSTEAFF. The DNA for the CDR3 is TGCGCCAGCAGTCAATCGGGGAACGGCAAGAGCACTGAAGCTTTCTTT.

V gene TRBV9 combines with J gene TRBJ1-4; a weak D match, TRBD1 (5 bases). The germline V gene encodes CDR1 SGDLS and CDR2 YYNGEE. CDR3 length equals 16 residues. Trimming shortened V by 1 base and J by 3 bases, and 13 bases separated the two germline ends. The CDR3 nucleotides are TGTGCCAGCAGCGTATCTCAGGGAAGGCCTAATGAAAAACTGTTTTTT. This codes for CASSVSQGRPNEKLFF.

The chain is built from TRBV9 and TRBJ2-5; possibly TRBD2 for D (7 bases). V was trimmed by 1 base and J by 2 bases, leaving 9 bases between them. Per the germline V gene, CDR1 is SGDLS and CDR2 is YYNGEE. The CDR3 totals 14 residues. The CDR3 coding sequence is TGTGCCAGCAGCGTAAAGGGGGGGCAAGAGACCCAGTACTTC. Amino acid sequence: CASSVKGGQETQYF.

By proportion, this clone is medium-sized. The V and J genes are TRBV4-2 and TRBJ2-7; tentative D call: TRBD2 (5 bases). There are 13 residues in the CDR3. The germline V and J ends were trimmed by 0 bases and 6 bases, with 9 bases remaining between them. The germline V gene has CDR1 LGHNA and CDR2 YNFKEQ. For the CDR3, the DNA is TGTGCCAGCAGCCAAGATTACGGGGTCGAGCAGTACTTC. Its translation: CASSQDYGVEQYF.

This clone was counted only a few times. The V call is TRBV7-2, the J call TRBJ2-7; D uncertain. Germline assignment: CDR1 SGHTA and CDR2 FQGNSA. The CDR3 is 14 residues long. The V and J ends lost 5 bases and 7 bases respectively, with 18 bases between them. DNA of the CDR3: TGTGCCAGCAGCCCCGGACGAGGACCTTTAGAGCAGTACTTC. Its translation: CASSPGRGPLEQYF.

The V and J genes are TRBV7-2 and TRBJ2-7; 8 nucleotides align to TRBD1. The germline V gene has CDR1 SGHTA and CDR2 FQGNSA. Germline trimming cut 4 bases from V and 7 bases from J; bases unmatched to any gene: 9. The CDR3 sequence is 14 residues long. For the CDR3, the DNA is TGTGCCAGCAGCTCAGGGGGCAATGGTAGGGAGCAGTACTTC. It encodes CASSSGGNGREQYF.